The rows below give T cell receptor beta chains drawn from one sample of a study of blood T cell repertoires in COVID-19. Libraries were prepared by immunoSEQ multiplex PCR; TCRdb keeps only in-frame clonotypes and omits some of them. The sample shows 140,000 to 150,000 clones, 84% of them seen only once. Sequencing used peripheral blood. All receptors derive from a human donor in a cohort sampled during active COVID-19. CDR3s include the opening cysteine and the closing phenylalanine or tryptophan. Fields, in order: V gene, J gene, CDR3 protein.

>TRBV27|TRBJ1-2
CASSSYRGQGNYGYTF
>TRBV19|TRBJ2-5
CAAGGRGETQYF
>TRBV2|TRBJ1-1
CASSEAGRGSTEAFF
>TRBV21-1|TRBJ1-6
CASNPFGRDSPLHF
>TRBV6-5|TRBJ1-1
CASSYAGGRTEAFF
>TRBV2|TRBJ1-1
CASRTGMNTEAFF
>TRBV28|TRBJ1-6
CASRRLDNSPLHF
>TRBV27|TRBJ2-5
CASSFTSGGGETQYF
>TRBV19|TRBJ1-6
CASSLRNSNSPLHF
>TRBV19|TRBJ2-7
CASSDRDRLHEQYF
>TRBV11-3|TRBJ1-6
CASSLGGVDSPLHF
>TRBV18|TRBJ1-3
CASSPLKTAISGNTIYF
>TRBV5-8|TRBJ2-2
CASTRGGSTGELFF
>TRBV5-6|TRBJ1-1
CASSSTGRTEAFF
>TRBV11-2|TRBJ1-1
CASSLGTDEAFF
>TRBV29-1|TRBJ1-5
CSAARDFNQPQHF
>TRBV5-4|TRBJ1-1
CASSLAGKQGGTEAFF
>TRBV6-2/TRBV6-3|TRBJ1-4
CASSSPGGGEKLFF
>TRBV19|TRBJ2-6
CASSIVSGYGANVLTF
>TRBV7-9|TRBJ2-3
CASSTDGLAGRWNTQYF
>TRBV29-1|TRBJ2-1
CSVSPLGSGGNNEQFF
>TRBV30|TRBJ1-2
CAWRPRQGYGYTF
>TRBV7-2|TRBJ1-1
CASSLVPVTEAFF
>TRBV5-1|TRBJ2-3
CASSFTDSTDTQYF
>TRBV7-2|TRBJ2-7
CASSNRRDRVGEQYF
>TRBV11-3|TRBJ1-1
CASSEQGLLNTEAFF
>TRBV19|TRBJ1-1
CASSRGSSFEAFF
>TRBV28|TRBJ2-3
CSTQGQADDTQYF
>TRBV7-2|TRBJ2-7
CASSKGQKSYEQYF
>TRBV19|TRBJ1-5
CASNPGQGSNQPQHF
>TRBV29-1|TRBJ2-5
CSVEVSGQPETQYF
>TRBV6-5|TRBJ1-2
CASSYGQGVGYTF